What follows describes a single T cell receptor (beta chain). The antigen is undetermined. TCRdb analysed the reads with MiXCR anew, one entry per CDR3 protein. The sample yields about 130,000 distinct CDR3 sequences, roughly 25% seen once. This specimen comes from a study of T cell repertoires in cytomegalovirus infection. Looked up from germline, CDR1 is SGDLS and CDR2 is YYNGEE. This CDR3 region has 11 residues. V was pared by 0 bases and J by 7 bases, with 3 bases between. Sequencing input: PBMCs, sequenced either directly or after in vitro stimulation (not recorded which). V is TRBV9 and J is TRBJ2-3; no reliable D call. The sequence was collected from a human donor in good health (CMV status not recorded). Some clones in this sample may be carry-over from other donors' samples. As DNA, the CDR3 is TGTGCCAGCAGCGTAGCTAATACGCAGTATTTT. Translating gives CASSVANTQYF.